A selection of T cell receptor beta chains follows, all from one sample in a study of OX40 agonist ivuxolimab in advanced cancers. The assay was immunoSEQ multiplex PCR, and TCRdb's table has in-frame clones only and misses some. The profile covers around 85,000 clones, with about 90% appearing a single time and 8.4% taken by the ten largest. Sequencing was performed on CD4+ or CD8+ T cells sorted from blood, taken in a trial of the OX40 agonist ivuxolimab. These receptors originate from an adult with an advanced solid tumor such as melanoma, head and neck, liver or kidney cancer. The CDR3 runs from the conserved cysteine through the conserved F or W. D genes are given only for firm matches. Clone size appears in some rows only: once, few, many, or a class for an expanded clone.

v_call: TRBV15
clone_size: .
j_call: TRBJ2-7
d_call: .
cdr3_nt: TGTGCCACCAGCAGAGGGCCAACGGACTACGAGCAGTACTTC
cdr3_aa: CATSRGPTDYEQYF

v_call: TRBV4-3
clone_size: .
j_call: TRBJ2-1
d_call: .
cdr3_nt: TGCGCCAGCAGCCAAGCAGGGTGGGATGAGCAGTTCTTC
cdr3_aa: CASSQAGWDEQFF

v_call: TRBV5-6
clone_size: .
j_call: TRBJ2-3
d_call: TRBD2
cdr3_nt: TGTGCCAGCAGCTTGGACTTCGGCGGGGGAACAGATACGCAGTATTTT
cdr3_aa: CASSLDFGGGTDTQYF

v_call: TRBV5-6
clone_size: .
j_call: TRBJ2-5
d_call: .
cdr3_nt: TGTGCCAGCAGCTTTGGGGTCGACCAGTACTTC
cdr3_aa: CASSFGVDQYF

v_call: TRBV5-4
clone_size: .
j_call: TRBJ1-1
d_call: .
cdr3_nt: TGTGCCAGCAGCTTGGCCGGGCAGGGAAACACTGAAGCTTTCTTT
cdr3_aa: CASSLAGQGNTEAFF

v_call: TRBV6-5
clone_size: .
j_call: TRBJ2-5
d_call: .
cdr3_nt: TGTGCCAGCAGCCCAGGGTTGGAGACCCAGTACTTC
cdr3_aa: CASSPGLETQYF

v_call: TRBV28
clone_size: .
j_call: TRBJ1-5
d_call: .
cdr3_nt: TGTGCCAGCAGTTACTATAGCAATCAGCCCCAGCATTTT
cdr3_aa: CASSYYSNQPQHF

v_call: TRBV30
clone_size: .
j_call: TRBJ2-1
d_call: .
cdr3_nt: TGTGCCTGGAGTGTAGTGCTGGGGTACAATGAGCAGTTCTTC
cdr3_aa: CAWSVVLGYNEQFF

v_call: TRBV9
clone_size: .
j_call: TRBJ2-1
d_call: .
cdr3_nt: TGTGCCAGCAGCGCCCCGACTAGCTACAATGAGCAGTTCTTC
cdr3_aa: CASSAPTSYNEQFF

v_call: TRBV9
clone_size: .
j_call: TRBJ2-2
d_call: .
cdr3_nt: TGTGCCAGCAGCGTAGGGGCTGGGCAGGCTCACACCGGGGAGCTGTTTTTT
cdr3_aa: CASSVGAGQAHTGELFF

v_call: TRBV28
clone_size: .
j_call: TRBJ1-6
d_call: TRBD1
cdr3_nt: TGTGCCAGCAGTTCCCGAGGACAGGGCGATTCACCCCTCCACTTT
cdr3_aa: CASSSRGQGDSPLHF

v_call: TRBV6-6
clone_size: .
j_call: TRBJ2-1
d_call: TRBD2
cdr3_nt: TGTGCCAGGGGGGAGGGTGAGCAGTTCTTC
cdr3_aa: CARGEGEQFF

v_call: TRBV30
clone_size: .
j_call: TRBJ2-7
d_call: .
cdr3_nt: TGTGCCTGGAGCATCTACGAGCAGTACTTC
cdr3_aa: CAWSIYEQYF

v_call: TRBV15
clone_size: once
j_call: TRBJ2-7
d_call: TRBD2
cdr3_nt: TGTGCCACCAGCTCTCGACTAGCGGAAGGGACCTACGAGCAGTACTTC
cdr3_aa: CATSSRLAEGTYEQYF

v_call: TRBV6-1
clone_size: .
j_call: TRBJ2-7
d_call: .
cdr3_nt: TGTGCCAGCACCGGTTACGAACGTTACGAGCAGTACTTC
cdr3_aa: CASTGYERYEQYF

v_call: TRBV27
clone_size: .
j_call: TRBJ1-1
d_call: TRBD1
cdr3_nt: TGTGCCAGCAGTTTGACCCCCGGGACAGGGGGAAACACTGAAGCTTTCTTT
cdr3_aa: CASSLTPGTGGNTEAFF

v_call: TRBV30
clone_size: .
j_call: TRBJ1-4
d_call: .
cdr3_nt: TGTGCCTGGAGCGGACTCCCTTCGGATGAAAAACTGTTTTTT
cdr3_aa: CAWSGLPSDEKLFF

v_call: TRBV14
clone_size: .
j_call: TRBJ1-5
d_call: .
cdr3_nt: TGTGCCAGCAGCCAAGATCTGGGGCAGCCCCAGCATTTT
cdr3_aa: CASSQDLGQPQHF

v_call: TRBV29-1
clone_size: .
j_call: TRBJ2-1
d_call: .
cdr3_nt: TGCAGCGTCGTCTCGGGATCCTACAATGAGCAGTTCTTC
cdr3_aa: CSVVSGSYNEQFF

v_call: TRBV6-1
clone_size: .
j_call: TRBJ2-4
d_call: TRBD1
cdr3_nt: TGTGCCAGCAGTGAAGCCAGGGGGCGACTCCACCTGACTAATGGAAACATTCAGTACTTC
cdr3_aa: CASSEARGRLHLTNGNIQYF

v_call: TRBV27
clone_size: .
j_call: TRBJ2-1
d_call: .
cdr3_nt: TGTGCCAGCAGTTTCACTAGATTGGGTGAGCAGTTCTTC
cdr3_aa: CASSFTRLGEQFF

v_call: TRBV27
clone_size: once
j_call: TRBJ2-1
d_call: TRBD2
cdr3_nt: TGTGCCAGCAGTTTATGGGGGGGTCTTACCGACAATGAGCAGTTCTTC
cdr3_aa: CASSLWGGLTDNEQFF

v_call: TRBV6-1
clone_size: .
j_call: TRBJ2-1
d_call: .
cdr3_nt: TGTGCCAGCAGTGAATTCTTACCCTCGAGTTGGAATGAGCAGTTCTTC
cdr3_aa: CASSEFLPSSWNEQFF